The entry that follows covers one TCR beta chain sequence. Germline CDR1 reads MNHEY; CDR2 reads SVGEGT. V lost 3 bases to trimming and J lost 1 base, with 9 bases between them. CDR3 length: 14 residues. TCRdb passed the 5' RACE reads through MiXCR, listing each CDR3 protein once. The top ten clones hold around 8.8% of a sample with over 350,000 distinct CDR3 sequences, 24% of them seen once. The data derive from a study of T-cell memory formation after mild COVID-19. Sequencing input: PBMCs or a T cell subset sorted from them (not recorded which). This sequence originates from an adult woman who had mild COVID-19 (a few samples of this study predate the infection). Cell type and time point are not known. V usage is TRBV6-2 or TRBV6-3 and J usage is TRBJ2-5, with D perhaps matching TRBD1 (5 bases). CDR3 DNA sequence: TGTGCCAGCAGTTATACAGGACCCCAAGAGACCCAGTACTTC. It encodes CASSYTGPQETQYF.